These 26 T cell receptor beta chains came from one sample sequenced in a study of cytomegalovirus exposure and HLA in healthy donors (dated by TCRdb to between 2016 and 2019). Receptor libraries were prepared by the immunoSEQ multiplex PCR assay. For the multiplex PCR, a mixture combining 60 forward primers for TCR Vbeta segments and 13 reverse primers for TCR Jbeta segments was used. The table comes from immuneACCESS by way of TCRdb, which keeps in-frame sequences with V and J called. Part of the clones is missing from these tables; in studies checked, under half for an unresolved V gene and the rest for unknown reasons. Present in this sample are 150,000 to 200,000 clones, roughly two thirds of which were seen just once. Around 4.3% of the sample is in the top ten clones. Sequenced sample: PBMCs. The receptor set was obtained from a woman younger than 30 in good health and CMV-seropositive.

This CDR3 is CASSPGGGYEQYF. In nucleotides, the CDR3 is TGTGCCAGCAGCCCGGGTGGTGGCTACGAGCAGTACTTC. The chain joins TRBV7-2 to TRBJ2-7; D gene uncertain. V was trimmed by 5 bases and J by 3 bases, leaving 11 bases between them. The length of the CDR3 is 13 residues. CDR1 and CDR2 from the germline V gene are SGHTA and FQGNSA. Based on the CDR3 plus reference TRBV7-2 and TRBJ2-7, the full variable domain is GAGVSQSPSNKVTEKGKDVELRCDPISGHTALYWYRQSLGQGLEFLIYFQGNSAPDKSGLPSDRFSAERTGGSVSTLTIQRTQQEDSAVYLCASSPGGGYEQYFGPGTRLTVT.

In DNA, the CDR3 is TGTGCCAGCAGCCAGGCCCGAGGGGGTTCGGCTGAAAAACTGTTTTTT. Translated: CASSQARGGSAEKLFF. The genes are TRBV4-2 and TRBJ1-4; maybe TRBD1 (6 bases). Looked up from germline, CDR1 is LGHNA and CDR2 is YNFKEQ. Trimming shortened V by 3 bases and J by 7 bases, and 18 bases separated the two germline ends. This CDR3 is built from 16 residues.

As concerns this clone: At one of its ends the junction is not consistent with the germline gene, which may arise from a read error. This same CDR3 is encoded by further DNA sequences in the sample. The chain carries TRBV9 and TRBJ1-4; no definite D call. The CDR3 contains 15 residues. From germline, CDR1 is SGDLS and CDR2 YYNGEE. CDR3 DNA: TGTGCCAGCAGCCCTGGTGATGAGGCACCTGAAAAATTGTTTTTT. This gives the protein CASSPGDEAPEKLFF.

The rearrangement links TRBV5-6 to TRBJ2-7, with 7 bases fitting TRBD2. The V gene's germline CDR1 is SGHDT and CDR2 YYEEEE. V was clipped by 5 bases and J by 3 bases; unmatched bases: 17. The CDR3 totals 17 residues. The CDR3 protein is CASSLIAPGRKNYEQYF. The CDR3 nucleotides are TGTGCCAGCAGTCTTATCGCCCCCGGGAGGAAAAACTACGAGCAGTACTTC.

The chain recombines TRBV6-5 with TRBJ2-5, with TRBD1 matching 7 bases. Germline-derived CDR1 and CDR2 are MNHEY and SVGAGI. V lost 4 bases, J lost 2 bases, and 4 bases stayed unmatched. The CDR3 runs 14 residues. This CDR3 reads CASSLRDSQETQYF. The DNA of the CDR3 is TGTGCCAGCAGTTTACGGGACAGTCAAGAGACCCAGTACTTC.

J is TRBJ1-5 and V is TRBV2; tentatively, D is TRBD1 (5 bases). The ends were cut back, 7 bases at V and 6 bases at J, with 10 bases in the middle. The CDR3 has 12 residues. Per germline, CDR1 SNHLY and CDR2 FYNNEI. The DNA for the CDR3 is TGTGCCAGCACGGTAGGGGTTCAGCCCCAGCATTTT. Amino acid sequence: CASTVGVQPQHF.

V usage is TRBV5-5 and J usage is TRBJ2-7, with TRBD1 matching 8 bases. This CDR3 spans 15 amino acids. CDR1 is SGHKS, CDR2 YYEKEE, per germline (reference sequence). With 0 bases clipped from V and 0 bases from J, the junction kept 2 bases outside the gene matches. The CDR3 DNA sequence: TGTGCCAGCAGCTTGGTCGGACAGGGCTCCTACGAGCAGTACTTC. Translating gives CASSLVGQGSYEQYF.

The chain has TRBV29-1 and TRBJ2-7, with 7 bases that match TRBD2. CDR3 length equals 17 residues. Per the germline V gene, CDR1 is SQVTM and CDR2 is ANQGSEA. V shed 8 bases, J shed 3 bases, and the junction held 22 bases outside the gene matches. The CDR3 loop is CSPPRVSHSSGGYEQYF. The CDR3, as DNA: TGCAGCCCTCCGAGGGTGTCTCATTCGTCGGGGGGCTACGAGCAGTACTTC.

This chain joins TRBV9 and TRBJ2-1; D may be TRBD2 (6 bases). Germline CDR1 SGDLS, CDR2 YYNGEE. V shed 3 bases and J shed 0 bases, with 13 bases lying between them. This CDR3 is 16 amino acids long. CDR3 sequence: CASSGSGTHSYNEQFF. In DNA, the CDR3 is TGTGCCAGCAGCGGCTCCGGGACTCACTCCTACAATGAGCAGTTCTTC. The full variable domain, with the rest looked up from reference TRBV9 and TRBJ2-1, is DSGVTQTPKHLITATGQRVTLRCSPRSGDLSVYWYQQSLDQGLQFLIQYYNGEERAKGNILERFSAQQFPDLHSELNLSSLELGDSALYFCASSGSGTHSYNEQFFGPGTRLTVL.

V is TRBV12-2 and J is TRBJ2-7; no check of the table's D call, TRBD2, against the DNA was made. TRBV12-2 corresponds to a pseudogene. The CDR3 loop spans 14 amino acids. As DNA, the CDR3 is TGTGCAAGTCACCCCTATCGGGGAGCGCACGAGCAGTACTTC. It is translated as CASHPYRGAHEQYF.

The chain uses TRBV19 and TRBJ2-3, with 10 bases lining up with TRBD1. V gave up 3 bases and J gave up 5 bases; unmatched junction bases: 2. Germline values: CDR1 LNHDA, CDR2 SQIVND (reference sequence). The CDR3 totals 14 residues. The CDR3 loop reads CASSMGTGEDTQYF. CDR3 nucleotides: TGTGCCAGTAGTATGGGGACAGGGGAAGATACGCAGTATTTT.

V is TRBV6-1 and J is TRBJ1-1, with no clear D. This CDR3 is built from 15 residues. Trimming left V 3 bases short and J 5 bases short, with 16 bases between. CDR1 is MNHNS and CDR2 is SASEGT in the germline V gene. In DNA, the CDR3 is TGTGCCAGCAGTGATTTTTTCGGGTCTCGTACTGAAGCTTTCTTT. Protein: CASSDFFGSRTEAFF.

This clone was picked up one time. The gene calls are TRBV19 and TRBJ2-7; a weak D match, TRBD2 (7 bases). The CDR3 covers 10 residues. CDR1 and CDR2 from the germline V gene are LNHDA and SQIVND (reference sequence). In nucleotides, the CDR3 is TGTGCTAGGCGGGGGCGCGAGCAGTACTTC. As protein: CARRGREQYF.

This clone was recorded a few times. The chain employs TRBV7-2 and TRBJ2-7, with D possibly matching TRBD1 (6 bases). Germline CDR1 reads SGHTA; CDR2 reads FQGNSA. V lost 1 base and J lost 0, with 13 bases in between. The CDR3 is 16 residues long. The CDR3 bases are TGTGCCAGCAGCTTAGAGGCAGGGGTCGACTCCTACGAGCAGTACTTC. Translation: CASSLEAGVDSYEQYF.

J is TRBJ2-5 and V is TRBV28; 11 bases match TRBD1. The CDR3 totals 14 residues. Unmatched junction bases numbered 4, after V lost 2 bases and J lost 8 bases. The V gene's germline CDR1 is MDHEN and CDR2 SYDVKM. The CDR3 sequence: CASSLQWTGGTQYF. Written as DNA, the CDR3 is TGTGCCAGCAGTTTACAGTGGACAGGGGGCACCCAGTACTTC.

The rearrangement uses TRBV28 and TRBJ2-7; 8 positions match TRBD2. Germline CDR1 is MDHEN and CDR2 is SYDVKM. The CDR3 runs to 15 residues. With V trimmed by 8 bases and J by 2 bases, 11 bases remained unmatched. CDR3 loop: CASGTRFFGPYEQYF. Written as DNA, the CDR3 is TGTGCCAGCGGGACTAGATTCTTTGGGCCCTACGAGCAGTACTTC.

The chain recombines TRBV29-1 with TRBJ2-7, with a weak D call TRBD2 (5 bases). CDR1 is SQVTM, CDR2 ANQGSEA, per germline. CDR3 length: 15 residues. With 4 bases removed from V and 7 bases from J, the gap between germline ends came to 23 bases. CDR3 in amino acids: CSVALLDTGNMEQYF. Here the CDR3 DNA reads TGCAGCGTTGCCCTCCTAGACACGGGAAACATGGAGCAGTACTTC.

This rearrangement joins TRBV7-2 to TRBJ2-3, with a tentative D call TRBD1 (5 bases). Deletions cut 2 bases from V and 5 bases from J, with 14 bases between. CDR1 is SGHTA and CDR2 is FQGNSA in the germline V gene. There are 15 residues in the CDR3. The CDR3 region is CASSLIAGSGDTQYF. The CDR3 bases are TGTGCCAGCAGCTTAATTGCAGGGTCGGGAGATACGCAGTATTTT.

This clone was recorded a few times. CDR3: CSYTRLFNNEQFF. CDR3 nucleotides: TGCAGCTACACTAGATTATTTAACAATGAGCAGTTCTTC. The gene calls are TRBV29-1 and TRBJ2-1; tentative D call: TRBD2 (5 bases). Germline-derived CDR1 and CDR2 are SQVTM and ANQGSEA. The V end lost 8 bases, the J end lost 5 bases, and 16 bases lay between the germline ends. There are 13 residues in the CDR3.

The V call is TRBV7-6, the J call TRBJ2-3, with a possible D match to TRBD2 (5 bases). The germline V gene encodes CDR1 SGHVS and CDR2 FNYEAQ. The CDR3 totals 16 residues. The V end was cut by 4 bases, the J end by 1 base, with 15 bases between. The CDR3 is CASSSLLAEGTDTQYF. The CDR3 DNA reads as TGTGCCAGCAGCTCACTTCTAGCTGAAGGCACAGATACGCAGTATTTT.

The chain recombines TRBV6-5 with TRBJ2-7; a weak D match, TRBD2 (6 bases). This CDR3 region has 11 residues. V was pared by 11 bases and J by 2 bases, with 10 bases between. CDR1 MNHEY and CDR2 SVGAGI come from the germline V gene. The CDR3 reads CASRGTYEQYF. DNA for the CDR3: TGTGCCTCCCGGGGGACCTACGAGCAGTACTTC.

The chain has TRBV14 and TRBJ2-3; the D gene is possibly TRBD2 (6 bases). Trimming took off 1 base at V and 8 bases at J, with 22 bases between the two ends. This CDR3 has 17 residues. Germline CDR1 SGHDN, CDR2 FVKESK. In nucleotides, the CDR3 is TGTGCCAGCAGCCAAGGGGAAGTTCGTCGGCGGGATCGTACGCAGTATTTT. Protein: CASSQGEVRRRDRTQYF.

This chain connects TRBV7-8 to TRBJ1-6, with D perhaps TRBD1 (5 bases). Germline V gene sequence: CDR1 SGHVS, CDR2 FQNEAQ. The germline V and J ends were trimmed by 3 bases and 14 bases, with 17 bases remaining between them. The length of the CDR3 is 14 residues. CDR3 in DNA: TGTGCCAGCAGCTTCGGTACAGGCCAGGTGGCCCTCCACTTT. This translates into CASSFGTGQVALHF.

The rearrangement joins TRBV2 to TRBJ1-4; D is possibly TRBD1 (6 bases). The CDR3 has 15 residues. V was pared by 0 bases and J by 5 bases, with 10 bases between. The germline gives CDR1 SNHLY, CDR2 FYNNEI. The CDR3 reads CASSEALQGNEKLFF. The CDR3 nucleotides are TGTGCCAGCAGTGAAGCGCTACAGGGAAATGAAAAACTGTTTTTT.

The CDR3 sequence: CASSVGSGETQYF. As DNA, the CDR3 is TGTGCCAGCAGTGTAGGGAGTGGGGAGACCCAGTACTTC. V and J are TRBV27 and TRBJ2-5; TRBD2 might be the D (5 bases). Germline V CDR1 and CDR2: MNHEY, SMNVEV (reference sequence). The CDR3 is 13 residues long. The germline V and J ends were trimmed by 5 bases and 5 bases, with 12 bases remaining between them.

The chain carries TRBV13 and TRBJ2-1; tentatively, D is TRBD2 (6 bases). V shed 6 bases and J shed 4 bases, with 16 bases lying between them. From germline, CDR1 is PRHDT and CDR2 FYEKMQ (reference sequence). The CDR3 has 15 amino acids. The CDR3 region is CASSAPGSKYNEQFF. In DNA form, the CDR3 reads TGTGCCAGCAGTGCTCCCGGGAGTAAGTACAATGAGCAGTTCTTC. Together with reference TRBV13 and TRBJ2-1, the CDR3 gives the full variable domain: AAGVIQSPRHLIKEKRETATLKCYPIPRHDTVYWYQQGPGQDPQFLISFYEKMQSDKGSIPDRFSAQQFSDYHSELNMSSLELGDSALYFCASSAPGSKYNEQFFGPGTRLTVL.